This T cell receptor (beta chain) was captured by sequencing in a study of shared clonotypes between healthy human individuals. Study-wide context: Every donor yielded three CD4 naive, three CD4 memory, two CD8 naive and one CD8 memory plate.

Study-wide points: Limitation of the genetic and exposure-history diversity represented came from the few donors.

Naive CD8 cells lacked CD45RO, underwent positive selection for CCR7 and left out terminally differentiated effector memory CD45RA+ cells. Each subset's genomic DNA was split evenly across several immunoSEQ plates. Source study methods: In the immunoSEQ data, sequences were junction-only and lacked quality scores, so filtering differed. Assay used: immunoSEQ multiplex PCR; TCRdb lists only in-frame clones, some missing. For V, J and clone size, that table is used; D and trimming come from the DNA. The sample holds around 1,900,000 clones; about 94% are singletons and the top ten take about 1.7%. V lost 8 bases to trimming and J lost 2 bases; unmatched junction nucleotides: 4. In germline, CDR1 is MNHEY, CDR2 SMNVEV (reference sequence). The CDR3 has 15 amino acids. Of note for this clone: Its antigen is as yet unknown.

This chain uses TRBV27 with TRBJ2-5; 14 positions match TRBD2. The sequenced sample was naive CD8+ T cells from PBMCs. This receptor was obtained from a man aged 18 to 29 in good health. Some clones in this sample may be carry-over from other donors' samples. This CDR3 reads CASGGLAGAQETQYF. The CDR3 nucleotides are TGTGCCAGCGGGGGACTAGCGGGAGCTCAAGAGACCCAGTACTTC.